These 2 T cell receptor beta chains share one sample of origin, sequenced in a study of T cell therapy after organ transplantation. The time point denotes: 20-29 weeks after completion of therapy. These receptors have no identified antigens. TCRdb's table, derived via immunoSEQ multiplex PCR, lists solely in-frame clones and lacks some. The profile shows about 17,000 clones, 65% to 90% of them singletons. This specimen consisted of CD8+ T cells from blood, obtained after autologous CMV-specific T cell therapy. The source of these receptors is a human patient who had received a solid organ transplant and had CMV disease. The graft donor may have contributed some T cells.

The rearrangement links TRBV2 to TRBJ1-5; weak D call: TRBD1 (5 bases). With 3 bases removed from V and 3 bases from J, the gap between germline ends came to 9 bases. Germline V gene lookup returns CDR1 SNHLY and CDR2 FYNNEI. This CDR3 is 14 amino acids long. CDR3 coding DNA: TGTGCCAGCAGTGATCCAGGGCACAATCAGCCCCAGCATTTT. It yields the protein CASSDPGHNQPQHF. The entire variable domain, with the rest obtained from reference TRBV2 and TRBJ1-5, is as follows: EPEVTQTPSHQVTQMGQEVILRCVPISNHLYFYWYRQILGQKVEFLVSFYNNEISEKSEIFDDQFSVERPDGSNFTLKIRSTKLEDSAMYFCASSDPGHNQPQHFGDGTRLSIL.

The chain recombines TRBV7-9 with TRBJ2-5; D possibly corresponds to TRBD2 (5 bases). The germline V gene encodes CDR1 SEHNR and CDR2 FQNEAQ (reference sequence). The length of the CDR3 is 14 residues. V lost 7 bases and J 4 bases, leaving 16 bases between the germline ends. CDR3 sequence (DNA): TGTGCCAGCACCACCTACCGGGGATCAGAGACCCAGTACTTC. The encoded protein is CASTTYRGSETQYF.